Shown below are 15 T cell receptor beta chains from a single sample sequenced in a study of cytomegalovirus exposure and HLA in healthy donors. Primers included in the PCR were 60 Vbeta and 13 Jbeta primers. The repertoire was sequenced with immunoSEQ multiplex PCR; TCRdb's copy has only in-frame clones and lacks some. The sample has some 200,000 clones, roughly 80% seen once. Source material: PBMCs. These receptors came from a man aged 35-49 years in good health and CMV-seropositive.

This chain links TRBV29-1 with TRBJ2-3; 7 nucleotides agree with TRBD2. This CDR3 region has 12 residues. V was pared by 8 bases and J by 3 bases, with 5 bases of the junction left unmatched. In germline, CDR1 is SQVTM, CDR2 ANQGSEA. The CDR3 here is CSLRGETDTQYF. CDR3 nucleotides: TGCAGCCTCCGGGGGGAAACAGATACGCAGTATTTT.

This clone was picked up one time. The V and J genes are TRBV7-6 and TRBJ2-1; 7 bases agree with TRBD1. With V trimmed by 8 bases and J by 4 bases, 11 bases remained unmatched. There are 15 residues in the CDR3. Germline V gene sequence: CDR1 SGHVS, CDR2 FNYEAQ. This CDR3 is CASGSEPGQYNEQFF. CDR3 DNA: TGTGCCAGCGGCTCTGAACCGGGACAGTACAATGAGCAGTTCTTC.

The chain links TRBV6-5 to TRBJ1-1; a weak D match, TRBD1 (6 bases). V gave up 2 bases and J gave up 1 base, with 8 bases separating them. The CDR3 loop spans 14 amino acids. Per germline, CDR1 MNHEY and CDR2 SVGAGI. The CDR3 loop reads CASSYGGTNTEAFF. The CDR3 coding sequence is TGTGCCAGCAGTTACGGGGGCACGAACACTGAAGCTTTCTTT.

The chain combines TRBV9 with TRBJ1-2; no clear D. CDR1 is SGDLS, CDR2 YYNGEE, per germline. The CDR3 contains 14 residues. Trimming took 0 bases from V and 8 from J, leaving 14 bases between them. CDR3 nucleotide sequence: TGTGCCAGCAGCGTAGGGGCCCGTCCCGGAGGCTACACCTTC. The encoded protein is CASSVGARPGGYTF.

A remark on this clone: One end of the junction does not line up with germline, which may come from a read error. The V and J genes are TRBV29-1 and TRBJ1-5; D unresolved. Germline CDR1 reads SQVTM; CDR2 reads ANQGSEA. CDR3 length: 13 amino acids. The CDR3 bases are TGCAGCGTTCAAGACACATTCAATCAGCCCCAGCATTTT. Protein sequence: CSVQDTFNQPQHF.

The CDR3 is CASSLRQRDEAFF. CDR3 sequence (DNA): TGTGCCAGCAGCTTGAGGCAGCGCGATGAAGCTTTCTTT. V usage is TRBV5-4 and J usage is TRBJ1-1; D gene unclear. The CDR3 has 13 residues. V was trimmed by 1 base and J by 7 bases, leaving 11 bases between them. Germline V lookup: CDR1 SGHNT, CDR2 YYREEE (reference sequence).

Here the CDR3 reads CASSDQATNEKLFF. CDR3 coding DNA: TGTGCCAGCAGTGACCAGGCAACTAATGAAAAACTGTTTTTT. This chain links TRBV2 with TRBJ1-4; D unclear. Germline assignment: CDR1 SNHLY and CDR2 FYNNEI. V was pared by 3 bases and J by 0 bases, with 5 bases between. The CDR3 loop spans 14 amino acids.

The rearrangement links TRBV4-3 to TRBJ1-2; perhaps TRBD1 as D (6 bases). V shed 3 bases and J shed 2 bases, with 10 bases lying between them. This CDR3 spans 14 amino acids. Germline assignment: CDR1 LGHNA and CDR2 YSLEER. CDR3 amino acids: CASSQTGSNYGYTF. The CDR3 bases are TGCGCCAGCAGCCAGACAGGCTCGAACTATGGCTACACCTTC.

DNA for the CDR3: TGCAGCGGGGGTAGGACAGGGGGAGGCAATGAGCAGTTCTTC. Protein sequence: CSGGRTGGGNEQFF. The V call is TRBV29-1, the J call TRBJ2-1, with TRBD1 matching over 10 bases. Trimming took 7 bases from V and 6 from J; bases not matched to a gene: 9. Per germline, CDR1 SQVTM and CDR2 ANQGSEA. The CDR3 consists of 14 residues.

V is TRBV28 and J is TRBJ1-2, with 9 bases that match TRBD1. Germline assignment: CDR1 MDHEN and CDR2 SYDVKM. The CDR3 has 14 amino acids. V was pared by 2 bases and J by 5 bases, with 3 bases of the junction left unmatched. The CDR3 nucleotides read TGTGCCAGCAGTTTACATGACAGGGGGTATGGCTACACCTTC. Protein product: CASSLHDRGYGYTF.

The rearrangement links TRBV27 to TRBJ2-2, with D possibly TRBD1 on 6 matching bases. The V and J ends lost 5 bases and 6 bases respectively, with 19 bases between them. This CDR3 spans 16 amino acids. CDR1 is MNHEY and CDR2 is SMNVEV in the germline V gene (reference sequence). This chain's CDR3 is CASSQGTMAGAGELFF. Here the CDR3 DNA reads TGTGCCAGCAGTCAGGGGACGATGGCTGGGGCCGGGGAGCTGTTTTTT.

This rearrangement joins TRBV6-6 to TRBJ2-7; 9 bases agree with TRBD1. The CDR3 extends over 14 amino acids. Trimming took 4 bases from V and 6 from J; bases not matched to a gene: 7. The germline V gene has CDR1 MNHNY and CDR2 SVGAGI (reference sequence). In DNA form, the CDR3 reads TGTGCCAGCAGTTTTGCGGACAGGGGCCCCGAGCAGTACTTC. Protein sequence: CASSFADRGPEQYF.

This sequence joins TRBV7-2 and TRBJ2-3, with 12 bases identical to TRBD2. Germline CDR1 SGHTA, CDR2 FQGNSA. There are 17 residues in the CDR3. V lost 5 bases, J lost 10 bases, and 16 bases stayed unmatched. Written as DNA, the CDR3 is TGTGCCAGCAGCACCCATGTGGCTAGCGGGGGGGCTGTGGCGCAGTATTTT. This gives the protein CASSTHVASGGAVAQYF.

CDR3 nucleotides: TGTGCCAGCAGCCCAACAGGGAACACTGAAGCTTTCTTT. Translating it yields CASSPTGNTEAFF. The chain couples TRBV7-9 to TRBJ1-1; a possible D gene is TRBD1 (5 bases). There are 13 residues in the CDR3. Germline V gene sequence: CDR1 SEHNR, CDR2 FQNEAQ (reference sequence). With 5 bases removed from V and 1 base from J, the gap between germline ends came to 8 bases.

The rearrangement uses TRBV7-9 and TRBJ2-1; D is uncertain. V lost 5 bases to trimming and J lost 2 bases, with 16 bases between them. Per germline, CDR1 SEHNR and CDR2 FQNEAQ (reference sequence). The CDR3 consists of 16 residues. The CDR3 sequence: CASSPSPGPTYNEQFF. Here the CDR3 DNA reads TGTGCCAGCAGCCCCTCTCCAGGCCCGACCTACAATGAGCAGTTCTTC.